One sample yielded the 13 T cell receptor beta chains listed below, sequenced in a study of regulatory and conventional T cells in RAG deficiency. Blood CD4+ CD25-low CD127-high conventional T cells supplied the genomic DNA template. Clones were read by immunoSEQ multiplex PCR, and TCRdb kept only the in-frame ones, dropping some. The sample lists roughly 28,000 clones, 90% to 95% occurring once. These same records also appear under a second study, on regulatory T cells. From that paper: The primer mix had 52 TRBV and 13 TRBJ primers.

Specimen: CD25- CD4+ T cells sorted from blood. The receptors stem from a human donor in good health.

The chain is built from TRBV29-1 and TRBJ1-5; 9 bases are a match to TRBD1. The junction had 5 bases not matched to a gene; V was cut back by 6 bases and J by 5 bases. Germline V gene data show CDR1 as SQVTM and CDR2 as ANQGSEA. This CDR3 region has 13 residues. The CDR3 bases are TGCAGCGTGGGACAGGGTCGGGATCAGCCCCAGCATTTT. This codes for CSVGQGRDQPQHF.

This chain joins TRBV5-1 and TRBJ2-7, with D perhaps TRBD2 (7 bases). This CDR3 is built from 15 residues. CDR1 is SGHRS, CDR2 YFSETQ, per germline. V lost 4 bases, J lost 3 bases, and 17 bases lay in between. CDR3 in DNA: TGCGCCAGCAGCCGGGGGGCACAGGCGCTCTACGAGCAGTACTTC. It encodes CASSRGAQALYEQYF.

The chain has TRBV5-4 and TRBJ1-1, with D possibly matching TRBD1 (6 bases). Trimming cost V 4 bases and J 0 bases, with 13 bases left between them. Germline V CDR1 and CDR2: SGHNT, YYREEE (reference sequence). The CDR3 runs 15 residues. CDR3 loop: CASSLGGTMNTEAFF. The CDR3 nucleotides are TGTGCCAGCAGCCTAGGGGGTACCATGAACACTGAAGCTTTCTTT.

This chain uses TRBV7-9 with TRBJ2-7; 11 bases line up with TRBD2. J lost 2 bases, V lost 0 bases, and 3 bases had no gene match. This CDR3 comprises 16 residues. Germline assignment: CDR1 SEHNR and CDR2 FQNEAQ (reference sequence). The CDR3 is CASSLALAGAPYEQYF. Written as DNA, the CDR3 is TGTGCCAGCAGCTTAGCACTAGCGGGGGCACCCTACGAGCAGTACTTC.

The rearrangement uses TRBV7-3 and TRBJ2-3; tentatively, D is TRBD2 (5 bases). CDR1 SGHTA and CDR2 FQGTGA come from the germline V gene. Trimming took off 6 bases at V and 0 bases at J, with 13 bases between the two ends. The CDR3 runs 15 residues. The CDR3, as DNA: TGTGCCAGCAGTCCTAGCCAGGCTAGCACAGATACGCAGTATTTT. Residues: CASSPSQASTDTQYF.

The CDR3 coding sequence is TGTGCCAGCAGCGTAGGCGGGGGGCCTTACAATGAGCAGTTCTTC. It encodes CASSVGGGPYNEQFF. The gene calls are TRBV9 and TRBJ2-1; 8 nucleotides align to TRBD2. Germline V gene data show CDR1 as SGDLS and CDR2 as YYNGEE. The trim removed 0 bases at V and 4 bases at J, leaving 3 bases unmatched. The CDR3 spans 15 residues.

The V gene is TRBV7-9, the J gene TRBJ1-5, with 8 bases that match TRBD1. V was pared by 5 bases and J by 2 bases, with 2 bases of the junction left unmatched. Germline CDR1 SEHNR, CDR2 FQNEAQ (reference sequence). CDR3 size: 14 residues. The CDR3: CASSLDRGNQPQHF. CDR3 nucleotide sequence: TGTGCCAGCAGCCTGGACAGGGGCAATCAGCCCCAGCATTTT. The full variable domain, its missing parts supplied by reference TRBV7-9 and TRBJ1-5, is DTGVSQNPRHKITKRGQNVTFRCDPISEHNRLYWYRQTLGQGPEFLTYFQNEAQLEKSRLLSDRFSAERPKGSFSTLEIQRTEQGDSAMYLCASSLDRGNQPQHFGDGTRLSIL.

The chain links TRBV25-1 to TRBJ2-7; D remains ambiguous. CDR1 MGHDK and CDR2 SYGVNS come from the germline V gene. Trimming pared 0 bases from V and 2 bases from J, leaving 8 bases between. The CDR3 spans 14 residues. CDR3 in DNA: TGTGCCAGCAGTGAATATCGTCCTACCTACGAGCAGTACTTC. Translating gives CASSEYRPTYEQYF.

The rearrangement uses TRBV5-1 and TRBJ1-6, with D possibly matching TRBD1 (5 bases). CDR1 and CDR2 from the germline V gene are SGHRS and YFSETQ. With 4 bases removed from V and 8 bases from J, the gap between germline ends came to 13 bases. The CDR3 is 14 amino acids. CDR3 in amino acids: CASSPAGDHSPLHF. The CDR3 nucleotides are TGCGCCAGCAGCCCGGCGGGGGATCATTCACCCCTCCACTTT.

The J gene is TRBJ1-5, the V gene TRBV19; a possible D gene is TRBD1 (5 bases). Between the trimmed V and J ends, which lost 8 bases and 2 bases, there was a span of 16 bases. Germline loops: CDR1 LNHDA, CDR2 SQIVND (reference sequence). The CDR3 is made up of 15 amino acids. The CDR3 spells CASENQGRRNQPQHF. The CDR3 DNA follows: TGTGCCAGTGAAAACCAGGGTCGGCGCAATCAGCCCCAGCATTTT.

This clone has just a few counts. The V gene is TRBV27, the J gene TRBJ2-3; D is ambiguous. This CDR3 is built from 14 residues. Germline CDR1 and CDR2: MNHEY and SMNVEV (reference sequence). V lost 3 bases, J lost 0 bases, and 7 bases lay in between. Here the CDR3 DNA reads TGTGCCAGCAGTTTCGGTGCTAGCACAGATACGCAGTATTTT. Its translation is CASSFGASTDTQYF.

CDR3 in DNA: TGTGCCAGCAGCTTGGGGCGGTTTAACTATGGCTACACCTTC. It encodes CASSLGRFNYGYTF. The rearrangement uses TRBV5-6 and TRBJ1-2, with D unresolved. The ends were cut back, 0 bases at V and 1 base at J, with 7 bases in the middle. CDR3 length: 14 residues. CDR1 is SGHDT, CDR2 YYEEEE, per germline.

V and J are TRBV28 and TRBJ2-4, with no clear D. The CDR3 sequence is 15 residues long. The V gene's germline CDR1 is MDHEN and CDR2 SYDVKM. Trimming pared 4 bases from V and 6 bases from J, leaving 16 bases between. The CDR3 DNA reads TGTGCCAGCAGTTCACACTTGACGTACAGAAACATTCAGTACTTC. Protein sequence: CASSSHLTYRNIQYF.